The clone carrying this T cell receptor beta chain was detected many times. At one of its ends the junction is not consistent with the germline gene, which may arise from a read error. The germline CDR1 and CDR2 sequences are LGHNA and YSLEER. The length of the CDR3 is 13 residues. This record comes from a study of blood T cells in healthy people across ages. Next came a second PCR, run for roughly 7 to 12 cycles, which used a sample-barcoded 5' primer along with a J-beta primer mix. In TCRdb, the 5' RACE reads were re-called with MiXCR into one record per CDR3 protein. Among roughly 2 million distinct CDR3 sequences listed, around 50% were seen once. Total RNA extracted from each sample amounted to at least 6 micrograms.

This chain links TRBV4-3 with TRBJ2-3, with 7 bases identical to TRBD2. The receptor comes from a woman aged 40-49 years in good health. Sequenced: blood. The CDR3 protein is CASSQAGTDTQYF. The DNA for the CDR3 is TGTGCCAGCAGCCAAGCGGGGACAGATACGCAGTATTTT.